Below, 26 T cell receptor beta chains from the same sample are listed, as sequenced in a study of blood T cell repertoires in COVID-19. Clones were read by immunoSEQ multiplex PCR, and TCRdb kept only the in-frame ones, dropping some. The sample records 150,000 to 200,000 clones, about 83% being singletons. Sequencing used PBMCs or T cells enriched from blood (not recorded which). The receptors originated from a woman between 50 and 59 years old in a cohort exposed to, infected with or recovered from COVID-19 (not recorded which).

CDR3 protein: CASRNRGGSPLHF. The CDR3 DNA reads as TGTGCCAGTCGAAACAGGGGGGGATCACCCCTCCACTTT. The genes are TRBV19 and TRBJ1-6; 8 bases map to TRBD1. In germline, CDR1 is LNHDA, CDR2 SQIVND (reference sequence). The CDR3 runs 13 residues. Losses at the gene ends were 8 bases for V and 10 bases for J; bases not matched to a gene: 7.

The CDR3 is CASSRDLSYGYTF. DNA for the CDR3: TGTGCCAGCAGCCGCGATTTATCTTATGGCTACACCTTC. The gene calls are TRBV7-9 and TRBJ1-2; D gene uncertain. The germline CDR1 and CDR2 sequences are SEHNR and FQNEAQ (reference sequence). The CDR3 has 13 residues. V was pared by 5 bases and J by 5 bases, with 12 bases between.

This clone turned up a few times. The J gene is TRBJ1-1, the V gene TRBV29-1; a weak D match, TRBD1 (6 bases). CDR1 SQVTM and CDR2 ANQGSEA come from the germline V gene. The CDR3 runs 13 residues. V shed 6 bases and J shed 2 bases, with 13 bases lying between them. CDR3 amino acids: CSVQQGANTEAFF. Written as DNA, the CDR3 is TGCAGCGTCCAACAGGGAGCAAACACTGAAGCTTTCTTT.

The J gene is TRBJ2-1, the V gene TRBV9; 10 bases are a match to TRBD2. Germline V gene lookup returns CDR1 SGDLS and CDR2 YYNGEE. This CDR3 comprises 14 residues. Trimming removed 3 bases from V and 3 bases from J; junction bases left unmatched: 0. The CDR3 sequence is CASSASGSYNEQFF. The CDR3 DNA reads as TGTGCCAGCAGCGCTAGCGGGAGCTACAATGAGCAGTTCTTC.

CDR3 sequence (DNA): TGTGCCAGCAGCTTAGTGGGGACAGACCAAGAGACCCAGTACTTC. It codes for CASSLVGTDQETQYF. V gene TRBV7-2 combines with J gene TRBJ2-5, with 7 nucleotides matching TRBD1. V trimming: 1 base; J trimming: 0 bases; junction bases outside the gene matches: 2. The CDR3 runs 15 residues. CDR1 and CDR2 from the germline V gene are SGHTA and FQGNSA.

This clone was detected once. The rearrangement joins TRBV4-1 to TRBJ1-6; TRBD1 agrees at 9 bases. The V gene end was trimmed by 2 bases and the J gene end by 10 bases; junction bases not matched to a gene: 6. The CDR3 has 15 residues. CDR1 MGHRA and CDR2 YSYEKL come from the germline V gene. Written as DNA, the CDR3 is TGCGCCAGCAGCCAAACGGGACAGGGCCAGTCACCCCTCCACTTT. Its translation: CASSQTGQGQSPLHF.

The CDR3 nucleotides are TGCGCCAGCAGCTTGGAGCGTATTGGCACAGATACGCAGTATTTT. This sequence encodes CASSLERIGTDTQYF. The chain carries TRBV5-1 and TRBJ2-3, with D uncertain. CDR1 SGHRS and CDR2 YFSETQ come from the germline V gene. Trimming pared 0 bases from V and 1 base from J, leaving 9 bases between. This CDR3 region has 15 residues.

The chain links TRBV7-8 to TRBJ1-4; maybe TRBD1 (6 bases). CDR3 length: 15 amino acids. CDR1 SGHVS and CDR2 FQNEAQ come from the germline V gene. The V end was cut by 1 base, the J end by 8 bases, with 14 bases between. CDR3 protein: CASSLDRDNEEKLFF. The CDR3 region has the DNA TGTGCCAGCAGCTTAGACCGGGACAATGAGGAAAAACTGTTTTTT.

The rearrangement joins TRBV28 to TRBJ1-2; no firm D call. Germline V gives CDR1 MDHEN, CDR2 SYDVKM. The CDR3 spans 14 residues. V gave up 3 bases and J gave up 7 bases, with 15 bases separating them. The CDR3 is CASSLVAASGGYTF. In DNA, the CDR3 is TGTGCCAGCAGTTTGGTTGCGGCGTCTGGTGGCTACACCTTC.

The chain combines TRBV7-9 with TRBJ2-5; perhaps TRBD2 as D (6 bases). This CDR3 contains 17 residues. Trimming left V 1 base short and J 4 bases short, with 19 bases between. Germline-derived CDR1 and CDR2 are SEHNR and FQNEAQ (reference sequence). As DNA, the CDR3 is TGTGCCAGCAGCTTAGGTGTCAACGGGAGAGTGGGAGAGACCCAGTACTTC. Its protein is CASSLGVNGRVGETQYF.

This clone came up once. This chain uses TRBV14 with TRBJ1-2, with D unresolved. The length of the CDR3 is 16 residues. V shed 4 bases and J shed 0 bases, with 15 bases lying between them. Germline CDR1 is SGHDN and CDR2 is FVKESK. For the CDR3, the DNA is TGTGCCAGCAGCCCTACCGCCCAGGCGACTAACTATGGCTACACCTTC. Translated, it gives CASSPTAQATNYGYTF.

This rearrangement joins TRBV28 to TRBJ2-7; 10 nucleotides match TRBD1. V dropped 6 bases and J dropped 7; count of bases not matched to a gene: 21. Germline CDR1 MDHEN, CDR2 SYDVKM. The CDR3 runs 18 residues. This chain's CDR3 is CASSPGTGVALNSGEQYF. In DNA, the CDR3 is TGTGCCAGCAGCCCCGGGACAGGGGTGGCATTAAACTCGGGTGAGCAGTACTTC.

The chain uses TRBV19 and TRBJ2-1; 9 nucleotides align to TRBD2. V was clipped by 0 bases and J by 3 bases; unmatched bases: 0. CDR1 and CDR2 from the germline V gene are LNHDA and SQIVND (reference sequence). This CDR3 spans 15 amino acids. This chain's CDR3 is CASSIDSGSYNEQFF. DNA for the CDR3: TGTGCCAGTAGTATAGATAGCGGGAGCTACAATGAGCAGTTCTTC.

This clone was picked up a small number of times. This rearrangement joins TRBV30 to TRBJ1-2, with 7 bases identical to TRBD1. The trim removed 5 bases at V and 4 bases at J, leaving 13 bases unmatched. This CDR3 spans 15 amino acids. The germline CDR1 and CDR2 sequences are GTSNPN and SVGIG (reference sequence). In DNA form, the CDR3 reads TGTGCCTGGGAACAGGGGCCTAGTCGAAGCTATGGCTACACCTTC. As protein: CAWEQGPSRSYGYTF.

This clone was counted once. This chain joins TRBV19 and TRBJ2-7; TRBD1 aligns across 12 bases. Losses at the gene ends were 4 bases for V and 6 bases for J; bases not matched to a gene: 7. The CDR3 is 15 residues long. CDR1 is LNHDA and CDR2 is SQIVND in the germline V gene (reference sequence). CDR3 in DNA: TGTGCCAGTAGTACGCCGGGACAGGGGGCCCTCGAGCAGTACTTC. Its translation: CASSTPGQGALEQYF.

The V gene is TRBV21-1, the J gene TRBJ2-3; the DNA was not used to check the table's D call, TRBD2. TRBV21-1 is a pseudogene segment. The CDR3 sequence is 19 residues long. CDR3 nucleotide sequence: TGTGCCAGCAGCAAAGTGGAGGTACAGATACTTAAATCCACAGATACGCAGTATTTT. Encoded protein: CASSKVEVQILKSTDTQYF.

The CDR3 bases are TGCGCCAGCAGCCAAGGACGGGGGGGCTACACCTTC. Its protein is CASSQGRGGYTF. The chain employs TRBV4-3 and TRBJ1-2, with D possibly matching TRBD1 (5 bases). The V gene lost 1 base and the J gene lost 8 bases, with 8 bases spanning the gap. Germline V gene sequence: CDR1 LGHNA, CDR2 YSLEER. The CDR3 spans 12 residues.

CDR3 DNA: TGTGCTAGTGGCACTGGAAACACCATATATTTT. As protein: CASGTGNTIYF. The rearrangement joins TRBV12-5 to TRBJ1-3; no clear D. The germline gives CDR1 LGHNT, CDR2 FRNRAP. The CDR3 is 11 residues long. The V gene lost 6 bases and the J gene lost 2 bases, with 2 bases spanning the gap. The variable domain in full, with the rest retrieved from reference TRBV12-5 and TRBJ1-3, is DARVTQTPRHKVTEMGQEVTMRCQPILGHNTVFWYRQTMMQGLELLAYFRNRAPLDDSGMPKDRFSAEMPDATLATLKIQPSEPRDSAVYFCASGTGNTIYFGEGSWLTVV.

The V and J genes are TRBV9 and TRBJ1-2, with 7 bases matching TRBD1. CDR3 length equals 15 residues. Germline V lookup: CDR1 SGDLS, CDR2 YYNGEE. Germline trimming cut 0 bases from V and 6 bases from J; bases unmatched to any gene: 8. CDR3 amino acids: CASSVGGRQGDGYTF. The CDR3 DNA sequence: TGTGCCAGCAGCGTAGGGGGGAGACAGGGAGATGGCTACACCTTC.

This rearrangement joins TRBV12-5 to TRBJ2-7; D is possibly TRBD1 (5 bases). Trimming took 4 bases from V and 3 from J, leaving 19 bases between them. Germline CDR1 reads LGHNT; CDR2 reads FRNRAP. The CDR3 runs 16 residues. The CDR3 nucleotides are TGTGCTAGTGGTTCTCTCCCAGGGCGGCCGGGCTACGAGCAGTACTTC. Its protein is CASGSLPGRPGYEQYF.

The chain links TRBV5-1 to TRBJ2-7, with 9 positions matching TRBD1. Germline trimming cut 4 bases from V and 1 base from J; bases unmatched to any gene: 6. The CDR3 consists of 15 residues. Germline V gives CDR1 SGHRS, CDR2 YFSETQ. Written as DNA, the CDR3 is TGCGCCAGCAGCGCAGGGGGACAGGGTTCCTACGAGCAGTACTTC. Protein: CASSAGGQGSYEQYF.

V and J are TRBV6-2 or TRBV6-3 and TRBJ2-4; 7 positions match TRBD2. CDR3 length: 19 residues. Germline loops: CDR1 MNHEY, CDR2 SVGEGT. Trimming at V came to 2 bases and at J to 0 bases, leaving 13 bases not matched to a gene. The CDR3 spells CASSYNRDYYTLAKNIQYF. The DNA for the CDR3 is TGTGCCAGCAGTTACAACCGGGACTACTATACGCTAGCCAAAAACATTCAGTACTTC.

V and J are TRBV6-5 and TRBJ1-1; D not certain. The germline gives CDR1 MNHEY, CDR2 SVGAGI. The V gene lost 2 bases and the J gene lost 1 base, with 8 bases spanning the gap. The CDR3 runs to 14 residues. CDR3 nucleotides: TGTGCCAGCAGTTACCCCCGGTCGAACACTGAAGCTTTCTTT. Its protein is CASSYPRSNTEAFF.

This chain uses TRBV28 with TRBJ2-5, with D uncertain. V was trimmed by 6 bases and J by 5 bases, leaving 10 bases between them. CDR3 length equals 12 residues. CDR1 is MDHEN, CDR2 SYDVKM, per germline. The CDR3 region is CASSRSSETQYF. CDR3 DNA sequence: TGTGCCAGCAGCCGTTCTTCGGAGACCCAGTACTTC.

V usage is TRBV10-3 and J usage is TRBJ1-5; D not certain. Germline CDR1 ENHRY, CDR2 SYGVKD. Trimming took off 6 bases at V and 6 bases at J, with 15 bases between the two ends. This CDR3 is built from 14 residues. CDR3 protein: CAISLGDAGQPQHF. The CDR3 DNA reads as TGTGCCATCAGCTTGGGAGACGCGGGTCAGCCCCAGCATTTT.

This clone was counted a single time. This chain joins TRBV28 and TRBJ2-2; 10 bases match TRBD1. The length of the CDR3 is 16 residues. The germline V gene encodes CDR1 MDHEN and CDR2 SYDVKM. V trimming: 11 bases; J trimming: 6 bases; junction bases outside the gene matches: 15. The CDR3 nucleotides are TGTGCCTCTCGTACGGACAGGGGGTCAAATGCCGGGGAGCTGTTTTTT. Its translation is CASRTDRGSNAGELFF.